Listed below are T cell receptor beta chains from one sample, sequenced in a study of T-cell memory formation after mild COVID-19. MiXCR, applied by TCRdb to the 5' RACE reads, yields one record per CDR3 protein. In the table there are 250,000 to 350,000 distinct CDR3 sequences, 15% to 20% of which are singletons. Sequenced sample: PBMCs or a T cell subset sorted from them (not recorded which). The source of these receptors is a man in his late teens or twenties who had mild COVID-19 (a few samples of this study predate the infection). Cell type and time point are not known. Each CDR3 is given with its conserved first and last residue. D genes are given only for firm matches. Clone size appears in some rows only: once, few, many, or a class for an expanded clone.

size,V,J,D,CDR3,DNA
.,TRBV6-5,TRBJ2-2,TRBD2,CASSYGRVRELFF,TGTGCCAGCAGTTACGGGAGGGTCCGGGAGCTGTTTTTT
.,TRBV10-2,TRBJ2-5,.,CATCSGQGVIETQYF,TGCGCCACCTGCTCTGGGCAGGGCGTCATAGAGACCCAGTACTTC
few,TRBV12-3/TRBV12-4,TRBJ2-5,.,CASSTGRETQYF,TGTGCCAGCAGTACAGGGAGGGAGACCCAGTACTTC
few,TRBV2,TRBJ2-5,.,CASSASGEETQYF,TGTGCCAGCAGTGCGAGCGGTGAAGAGACCCAGTACTTC
.,TRBV12-3/TRBV12-4,TRBJ1-5,.,CASSPPWAGHRQPQHF,TGTGCCAGCAGTCCCCCCTGGGCAGGGCATAGGCAGCCCCAGCATTTT
few,TRBV12-3/TRBV12-4,TRBJ1-1,.,CASNRIGGTEAFF,TGTGCCAGCAACCGAATCGGGGGGACTGAAGCTTTCTTT
.,TRBV29-1,TRBJ2-5,.,CSVEVPGAYQETQYF,TGCAGCGTTGAAGTGCCGGGCGCGTACCAAGAGACCCAGTACTTC
few,TRBV4-2,TRBJ2-6,.,CASSQGIGTASGANVLTF,TGTGCCAGCAGCCAAGGGATAGGGACGGCCTCTGGGGCCAACGTCCTGACTTTC
.,TRBV7-9,TRBJ2-7,TRBD1,CASSPTPGTGGRVEQYF,TGTGCCAGCAGCCCAACTCCGGGGACAGGGGGCAGGGTCGAGCAGTACTTC
.,TRBV5-1,TRBJ2-5,TRBD2,CASSAPPSGGKQETQYF,TGCGCCAGCAGCGCCCCTCCTAGCGGGGGGAAACAAGAGACCCAGTACTTC
few,TRBV5-4,TRBJ2-1,.,CASSRSYNEQFF,TGTGCCAGCAGCCGTTCCTACAATGAGCAGTTCTTC
.,TRBV6-1,TRBJ2-3,TRBD2,CASSRTSGRTDTQYF,TGTGCCAGCAGCCGGACTAGCGGCCGCACAGATACGCAGTATTTT
.,TRBV6-1,TRBJ1-2,.,CAVRSGDGYTF,TGTGCCGTACGATCAGGGGATGGCTACACCTTC
few,TRBV4-2,TRBJ2-5,TRBD1,CASSQDPTTGDQETQYF,TGTGCCAGCAGCCAAGATCCGACGACAGGGGACCAAGAGACCCAGTACTTC
few,TRBV7-2,TRBJ1-2,TRBD1,CASSLSPGQGIYGYTF,TGTGCCAGCAGCTTGTCTCCGGGACAGGGTATCTATGGCTACACCTTC
few,TRBV5-1,TRBJ2-2,.,CASSSNSGELFF,TGCGCCAGCAGCTCCAACTCCGGGGAGCTGTTTTTT
.,TRBV20-1,TRBJ2-2,.,CSARDPGSANTGELFF,TGCAGTGCTAGAGATCCTGGTAGCGCTAACACCGGGGAGCTGTTTTTT
.,TRBV27,TRBJ2-7,TRBD1,CASSLRDRVNEQYF,TGTGCCAGCAGTTTACGAGACAGGGTCAACGAGCAGTACTTC
few,TRBV6-2/TRBV6-3,TRBJ2-3,TRBD2,CASSFAGGPNTQYF,TGTGCCAGCAGTTTTGCGGGGGGGCCAAATACGCAGTATTTT
few,TRBV12-3/TRBV12-4,TRBJ2-7,TRBD2,CASRGERGYEQYF,TGTGCCAGCAGGGGGGAGCGGGGCTACGAGCAGTACTTC
.,TRBV20-1,TRBJ1-5,TRBD1,CSARDDRGTQHF,TGCAGTGCTAGAGATGACAGGGGGACCCAGCATTTT
.,TRBV21-1,TRBJ2-1,.,CASSKGAGCYNEQFF,TGTGCCAGCAGCAAAGGAGCAGGGTGCTACAATGAGCAGTTCTTC
.,TRBV24-1,TRBJ2-3,TRBD1,CATSDPTGAGDTQYF,TGTGCCACCAGTGATCCTACAGGGGCAGGAGATACGCAGTATTTT
few,TRBV4-3,TRBJ2-7,.,CASSQGEGQRLEQYF,TGCGCCAGCAGTCAAGGGGAGGGACAGCGGTTGGAGCAGTACTTC
.,TRBV19,TRBJ2-4,TRBD1,CASSTGTGGLNIQYF,TGTGCCAGTAGTACTGGGACAGGGGGCTTAAACATTCAGTACTTC
many,TRBV7-2,TRBJ1-5,TRBD1,CASSLEGARRPQHF,TGTGCCAGCAGCCTCGAGGGGGCGAGGCGGCCCCAGCATTTT
.,TRBV20-1,TRBJ2-3,TRBD2,CSARDYQRGGSSTDTQYF,TGCAGTGCTAGAGATTACCAGCGGGGGGGGTCTAGCACAGATACGCAGTATTTT
.,TRBV6-2/TRBV6-3,TRBJ1-1,.,CASRQPGLFIEAFF,TGTGCCAGCAGGCAACCGGGTCTTTTTATTGAAGCTTTCTTT
.,TRBV7-2,TRBJ1-1,TRBD1,CASSPTGDAEAFF,TGTGCCAGCAGCCCGACAGGGGACGCTGAAGCTTTCTTT
few,TRBV4-1,TRBJ2-1,.,CASSQRGDFYNEQFF,TGCGCCAGCAGCCAGAGGGGGGACTTCTACAATGAGCAGTTCTTC
few,TRBV28,TRBJ1-5,.,CASTWGSHQPQHF,TGTGCCAGCACCTGGGGCAGTCATCAGCCCCAGCATTTT
.,TRBV4-3,TRBJ1-2,.,CASSYGQAYGYTF,TGCGCCAGCAGCTACGGGCAGGCCTATGGCTACACCTTC